The clone carrying this T cell receptor (beta chain) was recorded a few times. Its antigen is unknown. The data are from a study of post-analysis software for immune sequencing data. The study, taken as a whole, reports: Comparison with controls showed significantly lower normalized Chao1 diversity in multiple sclerosis patients.

Unique molecular identifiers were carried by the TCR beta cDNA libraries. TCRdb ran MiXCR on the PCR reads and lists one entry per CDR3 protein. The sample yields 750,000 to 950,000 distinct CDR3 sequences, around 53% seen once. This clonotype originated in a girl under 18 with multiple sclerosis. Material: blood.

DNA of the CDR3: TGCAGCGTTGTGTGGGGACAGGGCAATCAGCCCCAGCATTTT. It is translated as CSVVWGQGNQPQHF. V usage is TRBV29-1 and J usage is TRBJ1-5; 8 nucleotides line up with TRBD1. The germline gives CDR1 SQVTM, CDR2 ANQGSEA. The CDR3 runs 14 residues. V dropped 4 bases and J dropped 2; count of bases not matched to a gene: 4. The full variable domain, with the rest looked up from reference TRBV29-1 and TRBJ1-5, is SAVISQKPSRDICQRGTSLTIQCQVDSQVTMMFWYRQQPGQSLTLIATANQGSEATYESGFVIDKFPISRPNLTFSTLTVSNMSPEDSSIYLCSVVWGQGNQPQHFGDGTRLSIL.